This T cell receptor beta chain was recorded in a study of Tregs in tolerant kidney transplant recipients. Related graft donors supplied nonmyeloablative bone marrow transplants, and mixed chimerism was transient. Unstimulated Tregs (CD4+CD25+CD127-) and CD4+CD25- non-Tregs were sorted from PBMCs. Per germline, CDR1 SGHTA and CDR2 FQGNSA. The ends lost 5 bases at V and 0 bases at J; junction bases unmatched: 9. CDR3 length: 16 residues. The study, taken as a whole, reports: No direct test of biological reproducibility was done here. The small number of patients limits these findings pending further validation. The most relevant donor-specific Treg TCRbeta repertoire apparently came from expansion with activated donor B cells.

This clone was found once. The antigen remains undetermined. The table came from immunoSEQ multiplex PCR; TCRdb's copy has only in-frame clones and leaves some out. Of tens of thousands of clones listed, under 95% are singletons. The chain has TRBV7-2 and TRBJ1-1, with TRBD1 matching over 7 bases. The TCR originated in a human patient who received a combined kidney and bone marrow transplant. Some T cells may arise from the graft donor. Sequenced material: CD4+ T cells from blood (PBMCs), taken 12 months after the transplant. CDR3 in DNA: TGTGCCAGCAGCACAAGGACAGGCGTCATGAACACTGAAGCTTTCTTT. Protein sequence: CASSTRTGVMNTEAFF.